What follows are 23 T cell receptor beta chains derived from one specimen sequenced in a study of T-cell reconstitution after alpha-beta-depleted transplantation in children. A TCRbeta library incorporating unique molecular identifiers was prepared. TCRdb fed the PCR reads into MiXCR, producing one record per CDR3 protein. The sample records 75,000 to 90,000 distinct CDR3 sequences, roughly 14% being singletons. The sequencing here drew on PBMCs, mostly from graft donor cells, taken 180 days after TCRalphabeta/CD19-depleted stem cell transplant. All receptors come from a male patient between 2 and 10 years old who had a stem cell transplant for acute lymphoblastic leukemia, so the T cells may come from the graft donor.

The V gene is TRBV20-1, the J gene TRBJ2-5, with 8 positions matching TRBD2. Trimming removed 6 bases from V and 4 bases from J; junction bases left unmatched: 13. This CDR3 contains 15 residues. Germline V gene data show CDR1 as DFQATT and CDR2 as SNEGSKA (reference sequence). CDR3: CSADGSGAAGETQYF. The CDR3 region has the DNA TGCAGTGCGGACGGTAGCGGGGCGGCGGGAGAGACCCAGTACTTC.

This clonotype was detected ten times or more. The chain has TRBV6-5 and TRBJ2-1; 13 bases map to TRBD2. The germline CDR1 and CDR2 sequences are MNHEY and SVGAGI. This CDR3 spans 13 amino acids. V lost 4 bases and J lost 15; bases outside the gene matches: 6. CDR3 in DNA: TGTGCCAGCAGTTCGACTAGCGGGAGGTTGCGGTTCTTC. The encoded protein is CASSSTSGRLRFF.

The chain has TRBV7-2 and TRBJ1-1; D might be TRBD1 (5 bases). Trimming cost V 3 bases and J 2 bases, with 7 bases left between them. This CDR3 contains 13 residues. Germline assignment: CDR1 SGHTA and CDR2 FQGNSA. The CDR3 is CASSLTVNTEAFF. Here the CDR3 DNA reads TGTGCCAGCAGCTTGACAGTAAACACTGAAGCTTTCTTT.

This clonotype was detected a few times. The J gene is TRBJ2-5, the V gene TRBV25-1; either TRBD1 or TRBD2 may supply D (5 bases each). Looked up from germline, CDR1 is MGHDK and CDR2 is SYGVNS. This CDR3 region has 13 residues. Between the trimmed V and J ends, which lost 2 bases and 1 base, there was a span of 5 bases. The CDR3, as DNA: TGTGCCAGCAGTGAAGGGGGCCAAGAGACCCAGTACTTC. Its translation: CASSEGGQETQYF.

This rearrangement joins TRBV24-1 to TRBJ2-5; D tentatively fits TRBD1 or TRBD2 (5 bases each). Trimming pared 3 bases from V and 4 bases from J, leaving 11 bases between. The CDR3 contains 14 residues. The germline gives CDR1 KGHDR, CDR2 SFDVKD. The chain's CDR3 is CATSDPGPGETQYF. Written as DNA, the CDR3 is TGTGCCACCAGTGATCCGGGACCAGGAGAGACCCAGTACTTC.

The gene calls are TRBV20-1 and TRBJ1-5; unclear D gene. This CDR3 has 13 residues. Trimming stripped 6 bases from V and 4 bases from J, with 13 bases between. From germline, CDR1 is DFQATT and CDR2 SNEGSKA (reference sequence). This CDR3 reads CSAGGRWNQPQHF. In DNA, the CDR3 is TGCAGTGCCGGAGGGCGCTGGAATCAGCCCCAGCATTTT.

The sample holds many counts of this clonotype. In DNA form, the CDR3 reads TGTGCCATCAGTGAGTCGACAGGGGGACCCGAAAAACTGTTTTTT. The encoded protein is CAISESTGGPEKLFF. V is TRBV10-3 and J is TRBJ1-4; 9 nucleotides match TRBD1. Trimming took 0 bases from V and 8 from J; bases not matched to a gene: 4. Germline CDR1 is ENHRY and CDR2 is SYGVKD. The CDR3 contains 15 residues.

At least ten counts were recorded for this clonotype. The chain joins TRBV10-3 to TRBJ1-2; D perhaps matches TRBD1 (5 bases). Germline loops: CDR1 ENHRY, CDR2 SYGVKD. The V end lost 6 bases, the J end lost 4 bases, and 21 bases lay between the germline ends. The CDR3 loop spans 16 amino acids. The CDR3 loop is CAISPFGGRMGYGYTF. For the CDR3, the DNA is TGTGCCATCAGCCCCTTCGGGGGAAGGATGGGCTATGGCTACACCTTC.

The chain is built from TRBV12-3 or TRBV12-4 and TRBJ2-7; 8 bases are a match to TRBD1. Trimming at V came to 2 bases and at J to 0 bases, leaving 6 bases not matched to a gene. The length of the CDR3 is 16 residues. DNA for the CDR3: TGTGCCAGCAGTTTACGACAGGGGCCCTGCTCCTACGAGCAGTACTTC. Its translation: CASSLRQGPCSYEQYF.

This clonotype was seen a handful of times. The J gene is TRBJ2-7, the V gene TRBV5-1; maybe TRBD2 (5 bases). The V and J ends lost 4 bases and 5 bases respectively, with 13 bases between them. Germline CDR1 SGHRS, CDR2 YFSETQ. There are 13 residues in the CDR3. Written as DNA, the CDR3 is TGCGCCAGCAGCCCCCCCGGGAACGACGAGCAGTACTTC. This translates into CASSPPGNDEQYF. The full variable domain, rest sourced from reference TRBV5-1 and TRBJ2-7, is KAGVTQTPRYLIKTRGQQVTLSCSPISGHRSVSWYQQTPGQGLQFLFEYFSETQRNKGNFPGRFSGRQFSNSRSEMNVSTLELGDSALYLCASSPPGNDEQYFGPGTRLTVT.

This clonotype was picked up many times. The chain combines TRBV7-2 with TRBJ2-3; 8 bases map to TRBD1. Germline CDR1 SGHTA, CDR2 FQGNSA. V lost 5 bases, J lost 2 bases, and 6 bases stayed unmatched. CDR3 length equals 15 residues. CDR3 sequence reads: CASSVGTGPTDTQYF. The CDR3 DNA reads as TGTGCCAGCAGCGTGGGGACAGGACCCACAGATACGCAGTATTTT.

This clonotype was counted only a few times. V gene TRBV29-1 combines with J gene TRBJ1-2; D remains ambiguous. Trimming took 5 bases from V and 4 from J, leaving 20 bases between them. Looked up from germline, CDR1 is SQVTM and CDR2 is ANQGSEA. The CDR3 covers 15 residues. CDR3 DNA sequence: TGCAGCGTTCGGACGACGGAACACTTTCTCTATGGCTACACCTTC. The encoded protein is CSVRTTEHFLYGYTF.

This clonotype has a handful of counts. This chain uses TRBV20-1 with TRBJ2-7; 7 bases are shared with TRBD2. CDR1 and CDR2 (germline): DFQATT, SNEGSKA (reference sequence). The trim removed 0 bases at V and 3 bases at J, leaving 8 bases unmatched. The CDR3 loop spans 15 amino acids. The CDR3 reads CSARDPLAEYYEQYF. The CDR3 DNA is TGCAGTGCTAGAGATCCCCTAGCGGAATACTACGAGCAGTACTTC.

CDR3 bases: TGTGCCAGCAGCTTAGTGGAGGATACGCAGTATTTT. Translation gives CASSLVEDTQYF. This rearrangement joins TRBV7-6 to TRBJ2-3; no clear D. Germline V CDR1 and CDR2: SGHVS, FNYEAQ. CDR3 length equals 12 residues. V was shortened by 1 base and J by 6 bases, with 5 bases between the two germline ends.

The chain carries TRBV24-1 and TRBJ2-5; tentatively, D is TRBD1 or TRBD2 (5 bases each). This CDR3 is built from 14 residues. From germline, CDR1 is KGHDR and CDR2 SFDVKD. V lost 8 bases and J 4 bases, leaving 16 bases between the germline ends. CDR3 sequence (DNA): TGTGCCACCACCTCCGGGACGCACTCAGAGACCCAGTACTTC. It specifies CATTSGTHSETQYF.

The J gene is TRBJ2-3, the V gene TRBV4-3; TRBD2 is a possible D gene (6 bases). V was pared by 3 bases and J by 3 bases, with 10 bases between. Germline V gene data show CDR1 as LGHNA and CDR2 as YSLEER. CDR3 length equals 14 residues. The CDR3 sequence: CASSHWGRTDTQYF. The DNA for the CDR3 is TGCGCCAGCAGCCATTGGGGGAGGACAGATACGCAGTATTTT.

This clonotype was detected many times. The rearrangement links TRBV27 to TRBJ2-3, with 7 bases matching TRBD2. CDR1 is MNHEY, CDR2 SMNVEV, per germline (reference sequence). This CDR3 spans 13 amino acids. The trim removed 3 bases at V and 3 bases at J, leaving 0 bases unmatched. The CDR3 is CASSFGGTDTQYF. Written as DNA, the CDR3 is TGTGCCAGCAGTTTCGGGGGGACAGATACGCAGTATTTT.

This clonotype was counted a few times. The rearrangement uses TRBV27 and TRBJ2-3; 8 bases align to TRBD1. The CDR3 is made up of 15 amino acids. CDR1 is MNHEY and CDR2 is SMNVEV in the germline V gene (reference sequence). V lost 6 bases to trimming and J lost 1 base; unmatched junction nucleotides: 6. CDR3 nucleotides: TGTGCCAGCAGGACTTCAGGGGGCGGCACAGATACGCAGTATTTT. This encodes CASRTSGGGTDTQYF.

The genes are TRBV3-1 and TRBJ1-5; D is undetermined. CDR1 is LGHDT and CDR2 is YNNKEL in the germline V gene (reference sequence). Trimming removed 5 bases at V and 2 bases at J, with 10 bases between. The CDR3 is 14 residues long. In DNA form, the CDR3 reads TGTGCCAGCAGCTTGTCCTTGGGCAATCAGCCCCAGCATTTT. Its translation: CASSLSLGNQPQHF.

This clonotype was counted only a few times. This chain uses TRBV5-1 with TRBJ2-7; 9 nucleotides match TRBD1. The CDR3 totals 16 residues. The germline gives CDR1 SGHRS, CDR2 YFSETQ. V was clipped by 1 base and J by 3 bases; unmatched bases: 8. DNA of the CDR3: TGCGCCAGCAGCTTGAAACCGGGACAGGGAAGCTACGAGCAGTACTTC. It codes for CASSLKPGQGSYEQYF.

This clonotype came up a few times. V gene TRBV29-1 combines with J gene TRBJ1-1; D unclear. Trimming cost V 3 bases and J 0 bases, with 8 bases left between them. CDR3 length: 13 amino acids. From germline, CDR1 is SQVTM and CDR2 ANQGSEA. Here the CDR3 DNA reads TGCAGCGTTGAGACCCTCATGAACACTGAAGCTTTCTTT. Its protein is CSVETLMNTEAFF.

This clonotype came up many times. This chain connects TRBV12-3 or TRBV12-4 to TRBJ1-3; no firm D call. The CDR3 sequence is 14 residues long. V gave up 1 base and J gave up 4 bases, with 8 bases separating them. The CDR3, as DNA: TGTGCCAGCAGTTTAGGGACTTTGGGAAACACCATATATTTT. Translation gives CASSLGTLGNTIYF.

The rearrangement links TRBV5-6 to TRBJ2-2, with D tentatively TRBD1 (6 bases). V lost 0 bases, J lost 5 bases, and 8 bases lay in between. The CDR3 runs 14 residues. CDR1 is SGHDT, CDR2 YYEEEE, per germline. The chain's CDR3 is CASSLVQGTGELFF. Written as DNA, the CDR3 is TGTGCCAGCAGCTTGGTTCAGGGGACCGGGGAGCTGTTTTTT.